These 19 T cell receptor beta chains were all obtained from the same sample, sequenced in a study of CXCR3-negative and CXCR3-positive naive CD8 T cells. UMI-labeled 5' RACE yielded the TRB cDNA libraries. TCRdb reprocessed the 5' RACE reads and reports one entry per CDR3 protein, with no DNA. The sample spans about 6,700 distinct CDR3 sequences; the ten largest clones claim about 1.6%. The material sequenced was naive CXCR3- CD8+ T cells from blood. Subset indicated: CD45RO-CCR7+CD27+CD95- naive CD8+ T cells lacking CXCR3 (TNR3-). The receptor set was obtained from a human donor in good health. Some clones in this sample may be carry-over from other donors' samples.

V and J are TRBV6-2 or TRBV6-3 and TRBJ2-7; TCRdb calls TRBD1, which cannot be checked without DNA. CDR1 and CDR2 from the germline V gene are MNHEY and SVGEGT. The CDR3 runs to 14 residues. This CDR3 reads CASKTGTGSYEQYF.

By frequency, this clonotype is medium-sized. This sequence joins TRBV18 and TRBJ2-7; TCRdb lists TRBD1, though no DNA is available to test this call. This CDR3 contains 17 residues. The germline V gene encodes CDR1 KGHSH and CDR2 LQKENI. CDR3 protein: CASSPPGTGGFSYEQYF.

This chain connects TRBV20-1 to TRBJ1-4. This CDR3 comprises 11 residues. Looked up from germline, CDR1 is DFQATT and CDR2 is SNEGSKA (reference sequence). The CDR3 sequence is CSARRSGRLFF.

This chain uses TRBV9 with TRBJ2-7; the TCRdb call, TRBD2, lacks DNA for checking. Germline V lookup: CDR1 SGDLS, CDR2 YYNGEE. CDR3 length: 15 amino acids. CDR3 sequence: CASSVGASGTYEQYF.

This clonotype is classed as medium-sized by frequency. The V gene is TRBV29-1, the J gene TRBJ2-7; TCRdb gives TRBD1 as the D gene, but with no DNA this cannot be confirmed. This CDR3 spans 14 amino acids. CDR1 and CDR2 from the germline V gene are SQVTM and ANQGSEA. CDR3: CSVDSTGEGYEQYF.

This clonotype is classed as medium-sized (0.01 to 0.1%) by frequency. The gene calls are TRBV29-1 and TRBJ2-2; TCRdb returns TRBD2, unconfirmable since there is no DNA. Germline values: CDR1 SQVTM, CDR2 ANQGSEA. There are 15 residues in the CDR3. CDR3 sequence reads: CTHAGIAYSTGELFF.

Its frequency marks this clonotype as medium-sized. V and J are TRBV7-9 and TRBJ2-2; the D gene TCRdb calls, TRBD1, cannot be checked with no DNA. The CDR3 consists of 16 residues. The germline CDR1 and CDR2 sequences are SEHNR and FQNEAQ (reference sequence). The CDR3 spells CASIKKGQSNTGELFF.

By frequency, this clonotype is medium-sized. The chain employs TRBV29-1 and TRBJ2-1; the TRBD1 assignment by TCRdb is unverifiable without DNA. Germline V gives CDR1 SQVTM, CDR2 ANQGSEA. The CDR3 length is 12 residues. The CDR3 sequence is CSGGQGANEQFF.

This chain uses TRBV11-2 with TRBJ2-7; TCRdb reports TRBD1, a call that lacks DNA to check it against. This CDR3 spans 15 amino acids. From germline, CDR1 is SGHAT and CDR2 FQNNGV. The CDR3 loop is CASSLGQGALYEQYF.

The CDR3 reads CASSSRFEGPYNEQFF. The chain uses TRBV11-2 and TRBJ2-1. The germline V gene encodes CDR1 SGHAT and CDR2 FQNNGV. The CDR3 is 16 amino acids. The variable domain in full, with the rest retrieved from reference TRBV11-2 and TRBJ2-1, is EAGVAQSPRYKIIEKRQSVAFWCNPISGHATLYWYQQILGQGPKLLIQFQNNGVVDDSQLPKDRFSAERLKGVDSTLKIQPAKLEDSAVYLCASSSRFEGPYNEQFFGPGTRLTVL.

The CDR3 here is CASSYQRGPTDTQYF. The J gene is TRBJ2-3, the V gene TRBV6-5; there is no DNA to check the TCRdb D call of TRBD1. Per the germline V gene, CDR1 is MNHEY and CDR2 is SVGAGI. This CDR3 has 15 residues.

The CDR3 loop is CASSMGQGANEQFF. This rearrangement joins TRBV5-1 to TRBJ2-1; TCRdb picks TRBD1, but there is no DNA to check that call. The CDR3 covers 14 residues. Germline assignment: CDR1 SGHRS and CDR2 YFSETQ.

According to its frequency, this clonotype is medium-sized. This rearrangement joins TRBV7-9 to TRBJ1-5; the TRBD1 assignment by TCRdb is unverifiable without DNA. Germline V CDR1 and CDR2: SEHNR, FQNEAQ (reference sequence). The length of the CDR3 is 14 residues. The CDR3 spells CASSDGQFNQPQHF.

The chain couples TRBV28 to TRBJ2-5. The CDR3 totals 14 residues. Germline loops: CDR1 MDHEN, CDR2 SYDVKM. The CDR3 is CASNRPGNQETQYF.

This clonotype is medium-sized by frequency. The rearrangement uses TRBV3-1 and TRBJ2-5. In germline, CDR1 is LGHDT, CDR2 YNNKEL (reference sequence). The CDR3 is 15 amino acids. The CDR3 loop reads CASSQEFTVKETQYF.

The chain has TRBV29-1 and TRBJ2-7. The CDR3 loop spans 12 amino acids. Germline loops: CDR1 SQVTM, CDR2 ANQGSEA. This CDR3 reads CSVLEGSYEQYF.

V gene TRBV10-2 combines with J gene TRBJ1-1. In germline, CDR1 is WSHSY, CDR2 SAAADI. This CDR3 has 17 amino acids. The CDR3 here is CASSQDPLRDLDTEAFF.

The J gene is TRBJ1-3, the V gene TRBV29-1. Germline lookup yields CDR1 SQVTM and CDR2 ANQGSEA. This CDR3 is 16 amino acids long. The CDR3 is CSVAQLDGWSGNTIYF.

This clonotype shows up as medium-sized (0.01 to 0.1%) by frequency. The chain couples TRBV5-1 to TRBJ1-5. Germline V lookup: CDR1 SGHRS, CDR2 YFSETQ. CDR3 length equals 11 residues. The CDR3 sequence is CASSLVSPQHF.